This T cell receptor beta chain was retrieved from a study of shared clonotypes between healthy human individuals. V lost 3 bases and J lost 2, with 10 bases in between. Per germline, CDR1 LGHNA and CDR2 YNFKEQ. This CDR3 comprises 15 residues. Using immunoSEQ multiplex PCR, the repertoire was profiled, and TCRdb retains in-frame clones only, with some absent. The table lists roughly 450,000 clones, roughly 78% of them singletons. Donors included only healthy HIV-negative adults lacking recent acute infections or vaccinations. The unsorted samples had tens of millions of PBMCs used for genomic DNA. The source of this sequence is a woman aged 40 to 50 in good health. Some clones in this sample may be carry-over from other donors' samples. J is TRBJ2-2 and V is TRBV4-2; D unclear. Input material: PBMCs. CDR3: CASSQGLGNTGELFF. The CDR3 DNA follows: TGTGCCAGCAGCCAGGGTCTCGGTAACACCGGGGAGCTGTTTTTT.